Detailed here is one T cell receptor (beta chain). The antigen it recognizes is unknown. Base qualities are not recorded, but no much larger clone differs from it by a single base. The germline V gene provides CDR1 SNHLY and CDR2 FYNNEI. The germline ends are 17 bases apart after V is trimmed by 8 bases and J by 2 bases. The CDR3, from cysteine to phenylalanine, totals 15 residues. Left in the record is the CDR3 DNA by itself, 45 bases read in frame from the first base. Participants in the prospective study were aged roughly 18 to 95 years, lived in under 30 United States geographic areas, and enrolled through a virtual design. Cohort assignment in the prospective study relied on participant-reported clinical history from a screening survey and a study questionnaire. Recovered participants in ImmuneRACE Cohort 3 were defined by two consecutive negative NP/OP PCR tests, clearance by a healthcare professional, or resolution of symptoms. In the prospective study, whole blood, serum and a nasopharyngeal or oropharyngeal swab were collected from each participant by mobile phlebotomists. Over a roughly 2-month period, participants in the prospective study had the option of providing additional blood draws and questionnaires. Before DNA extraction, blood samples from the prospective study were shipped at room temperature or frozen.

This record belongs to a study of blood T cell repertoires in COVID-19 (TCRdb year 2020). Turning to the overall study: Collaborator samples came from the United States, Italy and Spain and covered acute and convalescent phases of COVID-19. The prospective study material was composed of cDNA or gDNA derived from T cells, B-cell-depleted T cells, or PBMCs. Subjects who had been exposed to COVID-19, were actively infected with it, or had recovered from it provided the deeply sampled blood TCRbeta repertoires that made up the dataset. A freely available public database, intended as a resource for researchers studying the immune response to SARS-CoV-2, is where the repertoires were released. Samples came from the ongoing ImmuneRACE study (first 160 participants) plus 1,254 subjects from 6 global collaborators. Nearly every sample came with metadata listing a de-identified subject ID, COVID-19 status, age in years and sex. Where available, HLA class I and class II types were taken from metadata supplied by the sample provider and were not determined by assay-based typing. What the research found in general, with its limitations: Clinical and demographic metadata were provided uncurated, with the amount varying by source and participant.

TCRbeta CDR3 regions were amplified from genomic DNA by means of the immunoSEQ Assay, a bias-controlled multiplex PCR. Processing in the source paper ran as follows. The number of nucleated cells in each sample was estimated from the amplification of reference gene primers within the assay. To quantify the absolute abundance of each unique TCRbeta CDR3 rearrangement, sequence reads were collapsed and filtered. For each sample, productive Simpson clonality was calculated by taking the square root of Simpson's diversity index across productive rearrangements. This immuneACCESS table, as held by TCRdb, lists in-frame sequences with V and J called but not all clones. Of the missing ones, under half trace to an unresolved V gene in checked studies; the others have no known cause. The DNA was the basis for D and trimming; V, J and clone size are from that table. Here the sample has some 510,000 clones; over 75% occur a single time. The top ten clones comprise approximately 2% of the sample.

In this chain, TRBV2 is recombined with TRBJ2-3; TRBD1 might be the D gene, on 5 matching bases. The sequencing input was PBMCs or T cells enriched from blood (not recorded which). The sequence was obtained from a woman aged 40 to 50 who had recovered from COVID-19. The CDR3 amino acid sequence is: CASGLRQFSTDTQYF. The DNA is TGTGCCAGCGGGTTGAGACAGTTTTCCACAGATACGCAGTATTTT. With the portions outside the CDR3 filled from the reference TRBV2 and TRBJ2-3 genes, the complete variable region becomes EPEVTQTPSHQVTQMGQEVILRCVPISNHLYFYWYRQILGQKVEFLVSFYNNEISEKSEIFDDQFSVERPDGSNFTLKIRSTKLEDSAMYFCASGLRQFSTDTQYFGPGTRLTVL.